These T cell receptor beta chains were read from a single sample in a study of patients and donors after allogeneic stem cell transplantation. TCRdb re-called the RT-PCR reads through MiXCR, storing one row per CDR3 protein. Counted here are 800,000 to 1,000,000 distinct CDR3 sequences, under 20% occurring once; the ten biggest clones make up around 6%. Sequencing was carried out using blood, either unsorted or a sorted T cell fraction (not recorded which). Source of these receptors: a human donor who was either an allogeneic HSCT recipient or a stem cell or donor lymphocyte infusion donor (not recorded which). It is not recorded whose cells these are; they may come from a transplant donor. The CDR3 runs from the conserved cysteine through the conserved F or W. The D gene is left open where the match is weak. Size is stated for part of the rows, as once, few or many counts, or as a class when the clone is expanded.

.	TRBV10-3	TRBJ1-5	.	CAISVGSNQPQHF	TGTGCCATCAGTGTCGGGAGCAATCAGCCCCAGCATTTT
few	TRBV2	TRBJ2-1	TRBD2	CASSGTSGRLLNNEQFF	TGTGCCAGCAGTGGGACTAGCGGGAGACTCCTGAACAATGAGCAGTTCTTC
few	TRBV7-6	TRBJ1-1	.	CASSLAPSIEAFF	TGTGCCAGCAGCTTAGCTCCCAGCATTGAAGCTTTCTTT
few	TRBV7-8	TRBJ2-3	.	CASSLDRLTDTQYF	TGTGCCAGCAGCTTAGACAGGCTCACAGATACGCAGTATTTT
few	TRBV12-3/TRBV12-4	TRBJ1-1	TRBD1	CASSLALWDRGLSGTEAFF	TGTGCCAGCAGTTTAGCGCTTTGGGACAGGGGGCTTTCAGGCACTGAAGCTTTCTTT
.	TRBV4-2	TRBJ2-3	TRBD2	CASSARLAFTDTQYF	TGTGCCAGCAGCGCCCGACTAGCGTTCACAGATACGCAGTATTTT
few	TRBV29-1	TRBJ2-5	TRBD1	CSVARQGGRRDQYF	TGCAGCGTCGCAAGACAGGGGGGGAGGAGAGACCAGTACTTC
.	TRBV9	TRBJ2-5	TRBD2	CASSALAGGETQYF	TGTGCCAGCAGCGCACTAGCGGGAGGAGAGACCCAGTACTTC
.	TRBV9	TRBJ1-1	.	CASSVGGVRGSEAFF	TGTGCCAGCAGCGTAGGAGGGGTCCGGGGCTCTGAAGCTTTCTTT
few	TRBV12-3/TRBV12-4	TRBJ1-2	.	CASTKRTRTTF	TGTGCCAGCACCAAACGGACCCGTACGACCTTC
.	TRBV6-5	TRBJ1-2	.	CASSYTRPTGNYGYTF	TGTGCCAGCAGTTATACCCGACCCACCGGGAACTATGGCTACACCTTC
few	TRBV20-1	TRBJ2-1	TRBD1	CSAREGTGASLEQFF	TGCAGTGCTAGGGAGGGGACAGGGGCCTCTTTGGAGCAGTTCTTC
many	TRBV10-3	TRBJ2-7	.	CATSEWANHYEQYF	TGTGCCACCAGTGAATGGGCGAACCATTACGAGCAGTACTTC
.	TRBV4-1	TRBJ2-2	TRBD2	CASSFPGTSGRGNTGELFF	TGCGCCAGCAGCTTTCCGGGGACTAGCGGGAGAGGAAACACCGGGGAGCTGTTTTTT
few	TRBV27	TRBJ1-1	.	CASSFSPEGTEAFF	TGTGCCAGCAGTTTTTCCCCGGAGGGGACTGAAGCTTTCTTT
.	TRBV9	TRBJ2-7	TRBD2	CASSPRDSRGEQYF	TGTGCCAGCAGCCCTCGGGACTCGCGGGGGGAGCAGTACTTC
many	TRBV4-2	TRBJ2-1	TRBD2	CASSQEDRLAGGNEQFF	TGTGCCAGCAGCCAAGAGGATCGGCTAGCGGGGGGGAATGAGCAGTTCTTC
many	TRBV12-3/TRBV12-4	TRBJ2-1	.	CASSIRGDSYNEQFF	TGTGCCAGCAGCATCAGGGGGGACTCCTACAATGAGCAGTTCTTC
few	TRBV30	TRBJ2-7	TRBD1	CAWSQDRVYEQYF	TGTGCCTGGAGCCAAGACAGGGTCTACGAGCAGTACTTC
.	TRBV13	TRBJ2-5	TRBD2	CASSLAARLAAEETQYF	TGTGCCAGCAGCTTAGCCGCCCGACTAGCGGCCGAAGAGACCCAGTACTTC
few	TRBV9	TRBJ2-2	.	CASSGKVGYTGELFF	TGTGCCAGCAGCGGGAAGGTGGGCTACACCGGGGAGCTGTTTTTT
.	TRBV5-1	TRBJ2-7	TRBD2	CASSFGGEIYEQYF	TGCGCCAGCAGCTTTGGGGGGGAGATCTACGAGCAGTACTTC
.	TRBV5-5	TRBJ2-7	.	CASSLVGRSANSYEQYF	TGTGCCAGCAGCTTGGTGGGTAGGTCGGCGAATTCCTACGAGCAGTACTTC
few	TRBV20-1	TRBJ2-7	.	CSAASSGTGSYEQYF	TGCAGTGCTGCTAGTAGCGGGACAGGGAGCTACGAGCAGTACTTC
.	TRBV7-3	TRBJ2-3	.	CASSPRPGPSTDTQYF	TGTGCCAGCAGCCCCCGTCCCGGCCCTAGCACAGATACGCAGTATTTT
few	TRBV4-2	TRBJ2-3	TRBD2	CASSQDGVLAGVAVHTQYF	TGTGCCAGCAGCCAAGACGGGGTCCTAGCGGGAGTTGCGGTCCATACGCAGTATTTT
.	TRBV12-3/TRBV12-4	TRBJ1-5	.	CASSLNGGQPQHF	TGTGCCAGCAGTTTAAACGGGGGTCAGCCCCAGCATTTT
.	TRBV10-3	TRBJ2-2	TRBD2	CAISEKLAGGSSTGELFF	TGTGCCATCAGTGAGAAACTAGCGGGAGGGTCTTCGACCGGGGAGCTGTTTTTT
.	TRBV7-8	TRBJ2-6	.	CASSLVGRGVSGANVLTF	TGTGCCAGCAGCTTAGTTGGCAGGGGGGTCTCTGGGGCCAACGTCCTGACTTTC
.	TRBV27	TRBJ2-7	.	CASSSQGWGIYEQYF	TGTGCCAGCAGTTCCCAGGGGTGGGGAATCTACGAGCAGTACTTC
many	TRBV7-8	TRBJ1-5	.	CASSPWNQPQHF	TGTGCCAGCAGCCCCTGGAATCAGCCCCAGCATTTT
.	TRBV7-2	TRBJ1-2	TRBD1	CASSLGGQGSGYTF	TGTGCCAGCAGCTTAGGGGGACAGGGAAGCGGCTACACCTTC
.	TRBV3-1	TRBJ1-6	TRBD1	CASSQDPLRQGNSPLHF	TGTGCCAGCAGCCAAGATCCCCTTAGACAGGGTAATTCACCCCTCCACTTT
.	TRBV2	TRBJ1-1	.	CASSGRGGTEAFF	TGTGCCAGCAGTGGCAGGGGAGGAACTGAAGCTTTCTTT
.	TRBV6-2/TRBV6-3	TRBJ1-1	TRBD1	CASRHSWTGRNTEAFF	TGTGCCAGCAGACACTCCTGGACAGGGCGGAACACTGAAGCTTTCTTT
.	TRBV5-1	TRBJ2-1	TRBD2	CASSLVASGGVKYNEQFF	TGCGCCAGCAGCTTGGTGGCGAGCGGGGGGGTAAAATACAATGAGCAGTTCTTC
.	TRBV20-1	TRBJ2-4	.	CSARVVGGAKNIQYF	TGCAGTGCTAGAGTAGTAGGGGGAGCCAAAAACATTCAGTACTTC
.	TRBV5-1	TRBJ1-1	.	CASSWETVPGAEAFF	TGCGCCAGCAGCTGGGAGACAGTGCCGGGAGCTGAAGCTTTCTTT
.	TRBV4-3	TRBJ2-5	.	CASSQDLNSPVYF	TGCGCCAGCAGCCAAGATCTGAACTCCCCCGTGTACTTC
few	TRBV5-1	TRBJ2-2	.	CASSAALPQNTGELFF	TGCGCCAGCAGCGCCGCGTTACCTCAGAACACCGGGGAGCTGTTTTTT
few	TRBV20-1	TRBJ2-3	TRBD2	CSAAPLAGSTDTQYF	TGCAGTGCTGCCCCCCTAGCGGGGAGCACAGATACGCAGTATTTT
.	TRBV20-1	TRBJ2-1	TRBD2	CSAAGTSKGNEQFF	TGCAGTGCTGCCGGGACTAGCAAAGGGAATGAGCAGTTCTTC
.	TRBV20-1	TRBJ2-1	.	CSARDREHNEQFF	TGCAGTGCTAGAGACCGGGAGCACAATGAGCAGTTCTTC
few	TRBV3-1	TRBJ1-6	.	CASSQGVWGSSYNSPLHF	TGTGCCAGCAGCCAAGGAGTGTGGGGGAGCTCCTATAATTCACCCCTCCACTTT
few	TRBV11-3	TRBJ1-1	.	CASTSDTGSNTEAFF	TGTGCCAGCACTTCCGACACTGGCTCGAACACTGAAGCTTTCTTT
few	TRBV7-3	TRBJ1-5	.	CASSLSDGNQPQHF	TGTGCCAGCAGCTTATCAGATGGCAATCAGCCCCAGCATTTT
.	TRBV20-1	TRBJ1-2	.	CSATQGASNYGYTF	TGCAGTGCTACTCAAGGAGCCTCTAACTATGGCTACACCTTC
.	TRBV29-1	TRBJ1-1	.	CSQTGRPNTEAFF	TGCAGCCAGACGGGCAGGCCGAACACTGAAGCTTTCTTT
.	TRBV20-1	TRBJ1-5	.	CSARSDGEQPQHF	TGCAGTGCTAGATCGGACGGGGAGCAGCCCCAGCATTTT
once	TRBV12-5	TRBJ2-1	TRBD2	CASGPSGSYNEQFF	TGTGCTAGTGGTCCTAGCGGGTCCTACAATGAGCAGTTCTTC
.	TRBV7-2	TRBJ2-2	TRBD1	CASSPRDSRGTGELFF	TGTGCCAGCAGCCCAAGGGACAGCCGGGGCACCGGGGAGCTGTTTTTT
.	TRBV6-1	TRBJ1-5	TRBD1	CASIRGTGDGNQPQHF	TGTGCCAGCATTCGGGGGACAGGGGATGGGAATCAGCCCCAGCATTTT